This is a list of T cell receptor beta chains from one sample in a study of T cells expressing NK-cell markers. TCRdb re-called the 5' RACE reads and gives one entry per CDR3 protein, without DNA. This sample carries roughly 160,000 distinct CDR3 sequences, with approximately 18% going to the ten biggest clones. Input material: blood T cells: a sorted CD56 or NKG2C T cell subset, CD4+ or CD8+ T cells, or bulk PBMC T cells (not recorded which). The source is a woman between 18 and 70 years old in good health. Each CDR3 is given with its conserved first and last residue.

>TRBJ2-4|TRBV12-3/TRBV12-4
CASSPQGREGIQYF
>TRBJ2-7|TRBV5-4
CASRTGSSYEQYF
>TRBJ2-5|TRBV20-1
CSAPPASSGGYQETQYF
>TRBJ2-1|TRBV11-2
CASSLESGGLVNEQFF
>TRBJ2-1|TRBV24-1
CATSGLAGEGGQFF
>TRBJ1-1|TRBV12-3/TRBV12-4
CASSLYLAEAFF
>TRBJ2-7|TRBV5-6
CASSFSPSGTEQYF
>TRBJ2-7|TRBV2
CASRNNRLSYEQYF
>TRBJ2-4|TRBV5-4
CASSDPSGRAKNIQYF
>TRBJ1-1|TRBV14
CASSPHRGTGNEAFF
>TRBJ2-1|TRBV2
CATRDRGYNEQFF
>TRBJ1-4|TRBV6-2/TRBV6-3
CASSRRGGAEKLFF
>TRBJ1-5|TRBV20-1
CSAVNPTGESNQPQHF
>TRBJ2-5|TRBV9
CASSGGLAGTGTQYF
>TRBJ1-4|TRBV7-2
CASSQTGRREKLFF
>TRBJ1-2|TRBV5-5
CASSLRSNYGYTF
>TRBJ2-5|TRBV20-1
CSARLAGGHETQYF
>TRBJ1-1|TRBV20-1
CSGGQGKTEAFF
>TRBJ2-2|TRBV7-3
CASSLTLGQGSHAGELFF
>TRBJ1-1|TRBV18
CASSPPGQGAEAFF
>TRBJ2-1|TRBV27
CASSHGLAGGQRLYNEQFF
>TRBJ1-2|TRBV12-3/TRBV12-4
CASSITNYGYTF
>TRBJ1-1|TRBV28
CATKHQGRVTEAFF
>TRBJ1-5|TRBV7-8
CASSLSQGQVYQPQHF
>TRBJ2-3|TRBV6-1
CASSKRDSFTQYF
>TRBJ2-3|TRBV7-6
CASSYLAGFGTDTQYF
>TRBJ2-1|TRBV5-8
CASSVLQGAIYNEQFF
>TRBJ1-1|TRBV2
CASMTDRNTEAFF
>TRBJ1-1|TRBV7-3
CASSPGVGVEAFF
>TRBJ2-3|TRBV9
CASSDRRGTNTQYF
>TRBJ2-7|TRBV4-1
CASSHLPPAGQGYEQYF
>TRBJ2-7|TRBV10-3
CAISDQDEQYF
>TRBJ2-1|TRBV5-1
CASSSVIARDNEQFF
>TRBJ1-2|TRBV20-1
CSARDYLGLGGYTF
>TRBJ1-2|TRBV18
CASSPPGGSLYGYTF
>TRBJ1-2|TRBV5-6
CASSLVSGWGYGYTF
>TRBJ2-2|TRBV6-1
CASRERDRGNTGELFF
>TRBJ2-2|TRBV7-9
CASSLIIGGSTGELFF
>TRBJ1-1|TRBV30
CAWGWTGSEAFF
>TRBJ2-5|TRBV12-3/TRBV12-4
CATKGGERTQYF
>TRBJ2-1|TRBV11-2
CASSLFGRFYNEQFF
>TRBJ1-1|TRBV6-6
CASSYTTEAFF
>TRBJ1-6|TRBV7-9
CASTTRQGRGNSPLHF
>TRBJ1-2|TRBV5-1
CASSLDRETLRGYTF
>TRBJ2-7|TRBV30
CAWSSATYEQYF